The T cell receptor beta chain under discussion was sequenced for a study of T-cell reconstitution after alpha-beta-depleted transplantation in children. V dropped 5 bases and J dropped 1 base, with 11 bases sitting between them. Germline CDR1 SEHNR, CDR2 FQNEAQ (reference sequence). CDR3 size: 15 residues. This sample's TCRbeta library carried unique molecular identifier barcodes. TCRdb independently ran MiXCR on the PCR reads; one entry per CDR3 protein. Found here are roughly 500,000 distinct CDR3 sequences, 32% of them singletons; the top ten hold around 2.4%. This chain links TRBV7-9 with TRBJ2-2, with a weak D call TRBD2 (6 bases). This TCR was sampled from a human donor who donated a stem cell graft to a child with aplastic anemia. The source material was PBMCs from the stem cell graft donor, sampled from the stem cell graft. The CDR3 loop reads CASSPSGRNTGELFF. CDR3 sequence (DNA): TGTGCCAGCAGCCCAAGCGGGCGGAACACCGGGGAGCTGTTTTTT.